Shown below are 20 T cell receptor beta chains from a single sample sequenced in a study of vaccination effects on CD4 cells after COVID-19. Antigen-specific CD4+ T cell clonotypes were called by their expansion after viral peptide-pool culture in ViraFEST. Upon completion of about ten days in culture, CD4+ T cells were isolated. This person caught SARS-CoV-2 sometime from March to December 2020, and PCR testing confirmed the infection. No antigen has been assigned to these receptors. Sequencing was performed with immunoSEQ multiplex PCR; in TCRdb, only in-frame clones are kept and a portion is missing. The table includes tens of thousands of clones, under 85% detected once. Sequencing was performed on CD4+ T cells from PBMCs cultured with HIV peptides, taken before COVID-19 vaccination. The subset denotes: HIV-1 Nef peptide pool negative control/reference culture. The receptors here all came from a human donor who had a prior SARS-CoV-2 infection.

This rearrangement joins TRBV6-2 or TRBV6-3 to TRBJ1-1; the D is unclear. Germline-derived CDR1 and CDR2 are MNHEY and SVGEGT. Trimming took off 5 bases at V and 4 bases at J, with 8 bases between the two ends. The CDR3 totals 12 residues. The CDR3: CASSQQGTEAFF. CDR3 bases: TGTGCCAGCAGTCAACAAGGCACTGAAGCTTTCTTT.

CDR3 bases: TGTGCCAGCAGCTCCCAAGGAGGGGAACCTGGAAACACCATATATTTT. Translation: CASSSQGGEPGNTIYF. The chain joins TRBV12-1 to TRBJ1-3. TRBV12-1 is tagged as a pseudogene. CDR3 size: 16 residues.

This chain links TRBV4-1 with TRBJ1-2, with 8 bases that match TRBD1. CDR1 MGHRA and CDR2 YSYEKL come from the germline V gene. CDR3 length equals 14 residues. The junction had 9 bases not matched to a gene; V was cut back by 4 bases and J by 8 bases. The CDR3 loop reads CASSLGQGRPGYTF. For the CDR3, the DNA is TGCGCCAGCAGCCTAGGACAGGGTCGGCCGGGCTACACCTTC.

CDR3 DNA sequence: TGTGCCAGCTCTGGCGCGGCCGAACATTACGAGCAGTACTTC. This translates into CASSGAAEHYEQYF. V and J are TRBV18 and TRBJ2-7, with D unresolved. V was cut by 6 bases and J by 4 bases, with 16 bases left in between. The CDR3 has 14 residues. Per the germline V gene, CDR1 is KGHSH and CDR2 is LQKENI.

The rearrangement links TRBV7-3 to TRBJ1-1; D is uncertain. The V gene's germline CDR1 is SGHTA and CDR2 FQGTGA. The CDR3 loop spans 13 amino acids. The V end was cut by 4 bases, the J end by 0 bases, with 6 bases between. The CDR3 sequence is CASSSQLNTEAFF. The DNA of the CDR3 is TGTGCCAGCAGCTCCCAGCTGAACACTGAAGCTTTCTTT.

The V gene is TRBV7-9, the J gene TRBJ2-3; 7 bases match TRBD1. J was trimmed by 2 bases and V by 3 bases; bases with no gene match: 2. The CDR3 contains 14 residues. Germline CDR1 and CDR2: SEHNR and FQNEAQ (reference sequence). The CDR3: CASSFGTDTDTQYF. The CDR3 DNA reads TGTGCCAGCAGCTTCGGGACAGACACAGATACGCAGTATTTT.

The genes are TRBV4-2 and TRBJ2-3, with 11 bases matching TRBD2. Germline V gives CDR1 LGHNA, CDR2 YNFKEQ. The CDR3 runs to 18 residues. The ends lost 1 base at V and 1 base at J; junction bases unmatched: 7. The CDR3 loop is CASSQGISGLAGTDTQYF. Written as DNA, the CDR3 is TGTGCCAGCAGCCAAGGGATCTCGGGACTAGCGGGCACAGATACGCAGTATTTT.

The rearrangement joins TRBV7-9 to TRBJ1-2, with D perhaps TRBD1 (6 bases). CDR1 is SEHNR, CDR2 FQNEAQ, per germline (reference sequence). The CDR3 loop spans 12 amino acids. Trimming stripped 5 bases from V and 6 bases from J, with 10 bases between. The chain's CDR3 is CASSPGAHGYTF. CDR3 DNA sequence: TGTGCCAGCAGCCCAGGGGCTCATGGCTACACCTTC. The full variable domain, with the rest looked up from reference TRBV7-9 and TRBJ1-2, is DTGVSQNPRHKITKRGQNVTFRCDPISEHNRLYWYRQTLGQGPEFLTYFQNEAQLEKSRLLSDRFSAERPKGSFSTLEIQRTEQGDSAMYLCASSPGAHGYTFGSGTRLTVV.

The J gene is TRBJ1-1, the V gene TRBV5-6; the match to TRBD1 covers 9 bases. The J segment lost 3 bases and the V segment lost 4 bases, leaving 7 bases of the junction unmatched. CDR3 length equals 15 residues. The V gene's germline CDR1 is SGHDT and CDR2 YYEEEE. The CDR3, as DNA: TGTGCCAGCAGCGATAAGGGACAGGGTGACACTGAAGCTTTCTTT. Translated: CASSDKGQGDTEAFF.

The chain employs TRBV3-1 (or the pseudogene TRBV3-2) and TRBJ2-5; D perhaps matches TRBD1 (6 bases). Trimming pared 2 bases from V and 5 bases from J, leaving 12 bases between. The CDR3 is made up of 14 amino acids. Germline V gene lookup returns CDR1 LGHDT and CDR2 YNNKEL (reference sequence). DNA for the CDR3: TGTGCCAGCAGCCAAACCTCAACAGGGGAGACCCAGTACTTC. Protein: CASSQTSTGETQYF.

The gene calls are TRBV7-9 and TRBJ1-5, with 8 positions matching TRBD1. J gave up 4 bases and V 5 bases, and 4 bases lay outside the gene matches. Germline CDR1 reads SEHNR; CDR2 reads FQNEAQ (reference sequence). This CDR3 region has 14 residues. CDR3 in amino acids: CASSRTGKNQPQHF. In DNA form, the CDR3 reads TGTGCCAGCAGCCGGACAGGGAAGAATCAGCCCCAGCATTTT. Full variable domain (remainder filled in from reference TRBV7-9 and TRBJ1-5): DTGVSQNPRHKITKRGQNVTFRCDPISEHNRLYWYRQTLGQGPEFLTYFQNEAQLEKSRLLSDRFSAERPKGSFSTLEIQRTEQGDSAMYLCASSRTGKNQPQHFGDGTRLSIL.

This chain uses TRBV7-3 with TRBJ2-1, with 8 bases identical to TRBD2. Germline V gene lookup returns CDR1 SGHTA and CDR2 FQGTGA. V was pared by 3 bases and J by 5 bases, with 6 bases of the junction left unmatched. This CDR3 comprises 15 residues. CDR3 amino acids: CASSFSGGIDNEQFF. The CDR3 nucleotides are TGTGCCAGCAGCTTTTCGGGGGGGATAGACAATGAGCAGTTCTTC.

V and J are TRBV7-9 and TRBJ1-2; possibly TRBD1 for D (5 bases). Germline assignment: CDR1 SEHNR and CDR2 FQNEAQ (reference sequence). There are 13 residues in the CDR3. The germline V and J ends were trimmed by 5 bases and 8 bases, with 15 bases remaining between them. The CDR3 sequence is CASSDPPRGGYTF. The CDR3 bases are TGTGCCAGCAGCGACCCCCCGAGGGGCGGCTACACCTTC.

The chain recombines TRBV10-3 with TRBJ2-1; D gene uncertain. The CDR3 runs 13 residues. The V gene's germline CDR1 is ENHRY and CDR2 SYGVKD. Trimming removed 10 bases from V and 1 base from J, with 11 bases in between. CDR3 in amino acids: CATYTTSYNEQFF. The CDR3 region has the DNA TGTGCCACCTACACTACATCCTACAATGAGCAGTTCTTC.

This clone occurred a few times. The rearrangement joins TRBV6-5 to TRBJ1-5; D is undetermined. The V and J ends lost 0 bases and 6 bases respectively, with 6 bases between them. There are 13 residues in the CDR3. Per germline, CDR1 MNHEY and CDR2 SVGAGI. The CDR3 DNA reads TGTGCCAGCAGTTACTCGAGGACTCAGCCCCAGCATTTT. It encodes CASSYSRTQPQHF.

The rearrangement links TRBV5-5 to TRBJ1-1, with D perhaps matching TRBD1 (5 bases). CDR1 SGHKS and CDR2 YYEKEE come from the germline V gene (reference sequence). Deletions cut 2 bases from V and 2 bases from J, with 16 bases between. This CDR3 has 16 residues. The CDR3 nucleotides are TGTGCCAGCAGCTTAGTTCAGGGCCAAGGAAACACTGAAGCTTTCTTT. Translating gives CASSLVQGQGNTEAFF.

This sequence joins TRBV28 and TRBJ1-4, with TRBD1 matching over 8 bases. The trim removed 4 bases at V and 3 bases at J, leaving 1 base unmatched. Germline CDR1 reads MDHEN; CDR2 reads SYDVKM. CDR3 size: 14 residues. CDR3: CASSWTGPNEKLFF. The CDR3 DNA reads TGTGCCAGCAGTTGGACAGGGCCTAATGAAAAACTGTTTTTT.

This chain uses TRBV20-1 with TRBJ1-2, with 8 nucleotides matching TRBD1. The V segment lost 8 bases and the J segment 3 bases; nucleotides outside the gene matches: 2. The length of the CDR3 is 11 residues. Germline CDR1 is DFQATT and CDR2 is SNEGSKA (reference sequence). CDR3 sequence: CSLTGDYGYTF. For the CDR3, the DNA is TGCAGTTTGACAGGGGACTATGGCTACACCTTC.

Here the CDR3 reads CASSYRGRPFDTQYF. CDR3 nucleotides: TGTGCCAGCAGTTACCGGGGCAGGCCATTCGATACGCAGTATTTT. V is TRBV6-2 or TRBV6-3 and J is TRBJ2-3; D is perhaps TRBD1 or TRBD2 (5 bases each). The CDR3 sequence is 15 residues long. Trimming cost V 2 bases and J 6 bases, with 15 bases left between them. Germline V gene sequence: CDR1 MNHEY, CDR2 SVGEGT.

The chain has TRBV28 and TRBJ2-5; a possible D gene is TRBD1 (5 bases). Germline lookup yields CDR1 MDHEN and CDR2 SYDVKM. CDR3 length equals 20 residues. V was shortened by 8 bases and J by 5 bases, with 36 bases between the two germline ends. The CDR3 DNA sequence: TGTGCCAGCGGTCAGTTGGGGCAGGGATCCGGAAGACGCTCTGGGGAGACCCAGTACTTC. It translates to CASGQLGQGSGRRSGETQYF.